A selection of T cell receptor beta chains follows, all from one sample in a study of blood T cell repertoires in COVID-19. Profiling relied on immunoSEQ multiplex PCR, and the TCRdb table lists in-frame clones only, not all of them. The sample includes around 92,000 clones, roughly 82% of them seen just once. Sequencing was performed on peripheral blood. These receptors were collected from a human donor in a cohort sampled during active COVID-19. Each CDR3 is given with its conserved first and last residue. The D gene is left open where the match is weak. A clone size is listed for some rows: how often the clone was seen (once, few, many), or a class if it is expanded.

d_call cdr3_length j_call v_call clone_size cdr3_aa cdr3_nt
NA 14 TRBJ1-1 TRBV5-6 NA CASSKGGRHTEAFF TGTGCCAGCTCTAAAGGGGGACGCCACACTGAAGCTTTCTTT
TRBD1 12 TRBJ2-7 TRBV7-9 NA CAIRDRTYEQYF TGTGCCATCAGGGACAGAACCTACGAGCAGTACTTC
TRBD2 14 TRBJ2-3 TRBV5-1 NA CASSTGEGTDTQYF TGCGCCAGCAGCACCGGGGAGGGAACAGATACGCAGTATTTT
TRBD2 15 TRBJ2-3 TRBV6-2/TRBV6-3 few CASSYSGGATDTQYF TGTGCCAGCAGTTACAGCGGGGGGGCTACAGATACGCAGTATTTT
TRBD2 14 TRBJ2-2 TRBV20-1 NA CSASWGRVTGELFF TGCAGTGCTAGTTGGGGGAGGGTTACCGGGGAGCTGTTTTTT
NA 13 TRBJ2-7 TRBV4-3 NA CASSPDSSSEQYF TGCGCCAGCAGCCCAGACAGTTCCTCCGAGCAGTACTTC
NA 15 TRBJ2-6 TRBV19 NA CASSSMSAGANVLTF TGTGCCAGTAGTAGTATGAGCGCCGGGGCCAACGTCCTGACTTTC
NA 16 TRBJ2-3 TRBV20-1 NA CSASLRTLLSTDTQYF TGCAGTGCTAGTTTAAGGACACTCCTAAGCACAGATACGCAGTATTTT
NA 14 TRBJ2-7 TRBV4-1 few CASSPGAGFDEQYF TGCGCCAGCAGCCCAGGGGCAGGGTTCGACGAGCAGTACTTC
TRBD2 15 TRBJ2-3 TRBV2 NA CASLTSSGSTDTQYF TGTGCCAGCCTGACCTCTAGCGGCAGCACAGATACGCAGTATTTT
TRBD1 14 TRBJ1-3 TRBV2 NA CASRVDRAGNTIYF TGTGCCAGCAGAGTAGACAGGGCTGGAAACACCATATATTTT
NA 15 TRBJ2-5 TRBV5-4 NA CASSLATGVGETQYF TGTGCCAGCAGCTTGGCGACGGGGGTGGGGGAGACCCAGTACTTC
NA 13 TRBJ1-1 TRBV21-1 NA CASSKRGNTEAFF TGTGCCAGCAGCAAAAGGGGGAACACTGAAGCTTTCTTT
NA 11 TRBJ2-7 TRBV14 NA CASSQGGEQYF TGTGCCAGCAGCCAAGGCGGCGAGCAGTACTTC
TRBD2 15 TRBJ2-1 TRBV28 NA CASSFSSSGIHEQFF TGTGCCAGCAGTTTTTCGTCTAGCGGGATCCATGAGCAGTTCTTC
TRBD2 14 TRBJ2-7 TRBV4-1 NA CASSLTREENEQYF TGCGCCAGCAGCCTTACGCGGGAGGAAAACGAGCAGTACTTC
TRBD1 15 TRBJ2-5 TRBV27 NA CASSFTGGLRGTQYF TGTGCCAGCAGTTTCACAGGGGGCCTTAGAGGGACCCAGTACTTC
TRBD1 13 TRBJ1-4 TRBV7-9 NA CASRTGGEEKLFF TGTGCCAGCCGGACAGGGGGTGAGGAAAAACTGTTTTTT
TRBD1 16 TRBJ2-5 TRBV4-3 NA CASSQEGQGAWETQYF TGCGCCAGCAGCCAAGAGGGACAGGGGGCATGGGAGACCCAGTACTTC
NA 12 TRBJ2-3 TRBV12-3/TRBV12-4 NA CASSLRTDTQYF TGTGCCAGCAGTCTACGCACAGATACGCAGTATTTT
NA 12 TRBJ2-7 TRBV20-1 NA CSASASFYEQYF TGCAGTGCTAGTGCCTCTTTCTACGAGCAGTACTTC
NA 13 TRBJ2-5 TRBV6-5 NA CASSYRGPETQYF TGTGCCAGCAGTTACAGAGGGCCCGAGACCCAGTACTTC
NA 15 TRBJ2-2 TRBV2 NA CASSDSGVNTGELFF TGTGCCAGCAGTGATTCCGGTGTCAACACCGGGGAGCTGTTTTTT